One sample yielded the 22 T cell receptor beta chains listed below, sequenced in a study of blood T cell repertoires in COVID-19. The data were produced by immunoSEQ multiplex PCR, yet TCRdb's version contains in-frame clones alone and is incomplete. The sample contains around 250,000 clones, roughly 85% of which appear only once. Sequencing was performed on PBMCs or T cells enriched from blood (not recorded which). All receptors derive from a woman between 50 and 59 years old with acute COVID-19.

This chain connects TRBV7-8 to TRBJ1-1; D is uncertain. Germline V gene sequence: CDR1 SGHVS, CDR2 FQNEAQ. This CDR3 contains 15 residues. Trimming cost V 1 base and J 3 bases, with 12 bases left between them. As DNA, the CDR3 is TGTGCCAGCAGCTTAGGCGGTTCGGGGTACACTGAAGCTTTCTTT. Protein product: CASSLGGSGYTEAFF.

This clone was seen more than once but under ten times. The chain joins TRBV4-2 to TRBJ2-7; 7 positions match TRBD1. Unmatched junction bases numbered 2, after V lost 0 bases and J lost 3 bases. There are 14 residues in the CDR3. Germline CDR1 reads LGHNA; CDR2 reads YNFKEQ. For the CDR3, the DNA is TGTGCCAGCAGCCAAGAGACAGGGTACTACGAGCAGTACTTC. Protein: CASSQETGYYEQYF.

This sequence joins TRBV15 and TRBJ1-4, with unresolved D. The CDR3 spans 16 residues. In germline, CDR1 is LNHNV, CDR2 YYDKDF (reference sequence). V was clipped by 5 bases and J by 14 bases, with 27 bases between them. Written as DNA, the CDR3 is TGTGCCACCAGCGGATCAGTAGGTGGGCCCTTTAGTGAGCTGTTTTTT. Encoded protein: CATSGSVGGPFSELFF.

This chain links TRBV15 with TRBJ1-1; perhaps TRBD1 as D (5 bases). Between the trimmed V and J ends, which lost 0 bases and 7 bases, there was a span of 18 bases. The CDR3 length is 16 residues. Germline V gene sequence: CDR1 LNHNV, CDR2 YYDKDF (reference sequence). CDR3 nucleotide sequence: TGTGCCACCAGCAGAGAAACGGGGCTCGGGAGAGATGAAGCTTTCTTT. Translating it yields CATSRETGLGRDEAFF.

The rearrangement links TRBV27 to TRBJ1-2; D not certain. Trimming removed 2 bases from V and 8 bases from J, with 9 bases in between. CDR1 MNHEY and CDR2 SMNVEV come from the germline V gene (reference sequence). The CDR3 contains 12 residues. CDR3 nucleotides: TGTGCCAGCAGTTTAACGGGAGGCGGCTACACCTTC. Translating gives CASSLTGGGYTF.

The CDR3 sequence is CASSLGQGANEQYF. In DNA form, the CDR3 reads TGTGCCAGCAGCCTGGGACAGGGGGCGAACGAGCAGTACTTC. V usage is TRBV5-5 and J usage is TRBJ2-7; 12 bases fit TRBD1. V was pared by 4 bases and J by 5 bases, with 4 bases of the junction left unmatched. CDR1 and CDR2 from the germline V gene are SGHKS and YYEKEE (reference sequence). This CDR3 contains 14 residues.

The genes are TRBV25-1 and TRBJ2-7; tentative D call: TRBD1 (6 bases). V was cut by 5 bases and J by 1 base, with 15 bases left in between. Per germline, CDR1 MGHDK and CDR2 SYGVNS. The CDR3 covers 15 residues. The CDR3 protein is CASSPPGVLSYEQYF. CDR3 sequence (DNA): TGTGCCAGCAGTCCCCCAGGGGTCCTTTCCTACGAGCAGTACTTC.

CDR3 sequence: CASSQETRGSPLHF. The CDR3 DNA reads TGTGCCAGCAGCCAAGAGACCCGGGGATCACCCCTCCACTTT. The chain is built from TRBV3-1 (or the pseudogene TRBV3-2) and TRBJ1-6; D gene ambiguous. The V gene lost 0 bases and the J gene lost 10 bases, with 10 bases spanning the gap. CDR1 LGHDT and CDR2 YNNKEL come from the germline V gene (reference sequence). The CDR3 spans 14 residues.

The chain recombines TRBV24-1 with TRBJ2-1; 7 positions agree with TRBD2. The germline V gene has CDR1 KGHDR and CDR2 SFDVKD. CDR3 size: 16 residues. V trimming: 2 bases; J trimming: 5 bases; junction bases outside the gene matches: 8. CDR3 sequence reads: CATSDSGAGYNNEQFF. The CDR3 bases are TGTGCCACCAGTGATTCTGGAGCGGGGTATAACAATGAGCAGTTCTTC.

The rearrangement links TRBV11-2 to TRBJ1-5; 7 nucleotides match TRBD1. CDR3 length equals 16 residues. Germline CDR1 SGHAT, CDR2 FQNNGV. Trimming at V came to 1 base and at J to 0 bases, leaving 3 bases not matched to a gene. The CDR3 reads CASSLGAGGSNQPQHF. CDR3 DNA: TGTGCCAGCAGCTTAGGGGCAGGGGGTAGCAATCAGCCCCAGCATTTT.

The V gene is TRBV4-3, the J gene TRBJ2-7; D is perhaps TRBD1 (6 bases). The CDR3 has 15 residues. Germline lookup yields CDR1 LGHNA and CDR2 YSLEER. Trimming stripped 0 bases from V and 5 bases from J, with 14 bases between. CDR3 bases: TGCGCCAGCAGCCAAGATGGGGGCACATTCAACGAGCAGTACTTC. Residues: CASSQDGGTFNEQYF.

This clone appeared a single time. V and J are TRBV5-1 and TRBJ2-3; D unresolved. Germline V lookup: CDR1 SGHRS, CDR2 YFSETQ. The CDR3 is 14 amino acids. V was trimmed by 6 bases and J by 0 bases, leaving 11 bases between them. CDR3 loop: CASINDTSTDTQYF. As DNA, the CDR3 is TGCGCCAGCATAAACGATACTAGCACAGATACGCAGTATTTT.

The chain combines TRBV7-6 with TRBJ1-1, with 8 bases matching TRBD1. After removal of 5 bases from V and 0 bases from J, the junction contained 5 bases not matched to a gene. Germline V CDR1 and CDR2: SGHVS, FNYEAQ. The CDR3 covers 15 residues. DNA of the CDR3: TGTGCCAGCAGCCCGCGACAGGGGATGAACACTGAAGCTTTCTTT. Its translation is CASSPRQGMNTEAFF.

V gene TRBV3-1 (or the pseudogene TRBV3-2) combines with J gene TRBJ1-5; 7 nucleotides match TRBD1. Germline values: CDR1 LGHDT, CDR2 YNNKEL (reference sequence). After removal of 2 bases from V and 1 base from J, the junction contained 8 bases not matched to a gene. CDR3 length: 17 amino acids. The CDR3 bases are TGTGCCAGCAGCCAAAGTTCACAGGGGAGGAGCAATCAGCCCCAGCATTTT. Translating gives CASSQSSQGRSNQPQHF.

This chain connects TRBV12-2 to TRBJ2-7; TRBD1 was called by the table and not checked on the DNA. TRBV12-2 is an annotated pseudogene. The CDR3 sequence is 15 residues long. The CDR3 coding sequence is TGTGCAAGTCGCCCACCGGACAGGGCGACCTACGAGCAGTACTTC. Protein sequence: CASRPPDRATYEQYF.

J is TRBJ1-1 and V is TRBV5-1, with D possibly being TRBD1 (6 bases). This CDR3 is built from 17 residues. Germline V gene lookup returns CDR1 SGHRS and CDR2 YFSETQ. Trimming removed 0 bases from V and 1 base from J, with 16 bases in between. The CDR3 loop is CASSLDPGGHSNTEAFF. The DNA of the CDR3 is TGCGCCAGCAGCTTGGATCCTGGGGGACACTCGAACACTGAAGCTTTCTTT.

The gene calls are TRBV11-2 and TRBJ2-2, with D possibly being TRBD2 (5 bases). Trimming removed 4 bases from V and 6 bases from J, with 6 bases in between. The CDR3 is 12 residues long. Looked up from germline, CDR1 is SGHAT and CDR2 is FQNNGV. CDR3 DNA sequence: TGTGCCAGCAGCTCCGGGGCCGGGGAGCTGTTTTTT. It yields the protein CASSSGAGELFF.

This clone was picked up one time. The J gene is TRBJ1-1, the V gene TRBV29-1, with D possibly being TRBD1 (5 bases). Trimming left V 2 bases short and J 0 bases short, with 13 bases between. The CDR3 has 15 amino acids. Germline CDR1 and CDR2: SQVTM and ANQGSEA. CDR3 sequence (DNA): TGCAGCGTTGAAACAGGCCCGCTCATGAACACTGAAGCTTTCTTT. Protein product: CSVETGPLMNTEAFF.

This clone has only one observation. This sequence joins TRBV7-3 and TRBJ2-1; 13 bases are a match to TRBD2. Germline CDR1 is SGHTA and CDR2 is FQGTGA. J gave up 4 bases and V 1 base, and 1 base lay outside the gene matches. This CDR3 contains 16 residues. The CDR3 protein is CASSLRLAGGYNEQFF. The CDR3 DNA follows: TGTGCCAGCAGCTTAAGACTAGCGGGGGGATACAATGAGCAGTTCTTC. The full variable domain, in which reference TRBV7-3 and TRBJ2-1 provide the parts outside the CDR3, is GAGVSQTPSNKVTEKGKYVELRCDPISGHTALYWYRQSLGQGPEFLIYFQGTGAADDSGLPNDRFFAVRPEGSVSTLKIQRTERGDSAVYLCASSLRLAGGYNEQFFGPGTRLTVL.

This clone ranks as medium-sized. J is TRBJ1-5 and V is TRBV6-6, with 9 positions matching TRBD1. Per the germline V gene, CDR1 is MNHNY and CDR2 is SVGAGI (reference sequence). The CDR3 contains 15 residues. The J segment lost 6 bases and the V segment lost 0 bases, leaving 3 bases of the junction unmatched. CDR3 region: CASSYSGTGSQPQHF. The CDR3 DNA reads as TGTGCCAGCAGTTACTCGGGGACAGGGAGTCAGCCCCAGCATTTT.

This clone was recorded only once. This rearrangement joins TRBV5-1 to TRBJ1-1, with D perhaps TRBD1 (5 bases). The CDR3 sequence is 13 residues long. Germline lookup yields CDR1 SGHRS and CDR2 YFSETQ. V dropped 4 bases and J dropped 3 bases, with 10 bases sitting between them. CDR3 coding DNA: TGCGCCAGCAGCGCAGGGTTAGACACTGAAGCTTTCTTT. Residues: CASSAGLDTEAFF.

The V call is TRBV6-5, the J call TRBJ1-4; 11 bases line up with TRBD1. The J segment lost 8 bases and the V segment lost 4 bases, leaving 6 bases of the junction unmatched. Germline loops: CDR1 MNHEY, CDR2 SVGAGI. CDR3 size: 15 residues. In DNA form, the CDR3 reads TGTGCCAGCAGTTTAGGACAGGGGGCAGTCGAAAAACTGTTTTTT. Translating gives CASSLGQGAVEKLFF.